A single sample is the source of the 18 T cell receptor beta chains below, sequenced in a study of cytomegalovirus exposure and HLA in healthy donors (dated by TCRdb to about 2017). Library method: the immunoSEQ multiplex PCR assay. For the multiplex PCR, a mixture combining 60 forward primers for TCR Vbeta segments and 13 reverse primers for TCR Jbeta segments was used. This immuneACCESS table, as held by TCRdb, lists in-frame sequences with V and J called but not all clones. Of the missing ones, under half trace to an unresolved V gene in checked studies; the others have no known cause. The sample table records over 75,000 clones; around nine tenths of these occur just once. Jointly, the top ten make up approximately 9.2% of the sample. Sequenced input: PBMCs. The origin of the receptors is a man aged 25 to 40 in good health and CMV-seropositive.

V and J are TRBV27 and TRBJ1-4, with a possible D match to TRBD1 (5 bases). This CDR3 has 15 residues. The V gene lost 3 bases and the J gene lost 5 bases, with 13 bases spanning the gap. Germline CDR1 MNHEY, CDR2 SMNVEV (reference sequence). The CDR3 DNA reads TGTGCCAGCAGTTTTTCCACTGGGGGGAATGAAAAACTGTTTTTT. Its translation is CASSFSTGGNEKLFF.

V usage is TRBV10-3 and J usage is TRBJ2-1, with 7 nucleotides matching TRBD1. V shed 7 bases, J shed 9 bases, and the junction held 9 bases outside the gene matches. Germline loops: CDR1 ENHRY, CDR2 SYGVKD. The CDR3 extends over 13 amino acids. CDR3 coding DNA: TGTGCCATCACTAACGACAGGGTCAGTGAGCAGTTCTTC. It yields the protein CAITNDRVSEQFF.

This clone was seen only once. The V gene is TRBV30, the J gene TRBJ1-3, with a possible D match to TRBD1 (5 bases). Trimming shortened V by 5 bases and J by 0 bases, and 11 bases separated the two germline ends. This CDR3 spans 14 amino acids. Germline V gives CDR1 GTSNPN, CDR2 SVGIG (reference sequence). For the CDR3, the DNA is TGTGCCTGGGAGAAGGGGTTCTCTGGAAACACCATATATTTT. This sequence encodes CAWEKGFSGNTIYF.

The rearrangement links TRBV6-6 to TRBJ2-7; TRBD2 matches 8 bases. Germline CDR1 MNHNY, CDR2 SVGAGI (reference sequence). Germline trimming cut 6 bases from V and 0 bases from J; bases unmatched to any gene: 1. CDR3 size: 13 residues. Here the CDR3 DNA reads TGTGCCAGCAGACTAGCGGACTCCTACGAGCAGTACTTC. This sequence encodes CASRLADSYEQYF.

V gene TRBV28 combines with J gene TRBJ1-1, with 8 bases matching TRBD1. This CDR3 is 15 amino acids long. The junction had 9 bases not matched to a gene; V was cut back by 8 bases and J by 1 base. Germline values: CDR1 MDHEN, CDR2 SYDVKM. The DNA of the CDR3 is TGTGCCAGCGGAAATTACGGGACAGGGAACACTGAAGCTTTCTTT. Protein: CASGNYGTGNTEAFF.

The chain joins TRBV28 to TRBJ1-3, with D hard to call. Germline assignment: CDR1 MDHEN and CDR2 SYDVKM. V dropped 2 bases and J dropped 3 bases, with 11 bases sitting between them. The CDR3 runs 15 residues. The CDR3 bases are TGTGCCAGCAGTTTACCGGTGTCGGGTGGAAACACCATATATTTT. Translation: CASSLPVSGGNTIYF.

The genes are TRBV19 and TRBJ2-7; D possibly corresponds to TRBD1 (6 bases). Germline loops: CDR1 LNHDA, CDR2 SQIVND (reference sequence). The V gene lost 8 bases and the J gene lost 3 bases, with 14 bases spanning the gap. The CDR3 has 13 amino acids. CDR3 sequence: CASSYRVSYEQYF. In DNA, the CDR3 is TGTGCCAGTTCCTACAGGGTCAGCTACGAGCAGTACTTC.

Only one count was recorded for this clone. This chain joins TRBV5-1 and TRBJ1-2; TRBD1 matches 9 bases. V lost 5 bases, J lost 4 bases, and 18 bases stayed unmatched. Germline V gives CDR1 SGHRS, CDR2 YFSETQ. This CDR3 is 18 amino acids long. CDR3 in DNA: TGCGCCAGCAGTCCTCCGGGGACAGGGTCCCTTATTTCCTATGGCTACACCTTC. It translates to CASSPPGTGSLISYGYTF.

This clone was observed a few times. The chain combines TRBV7-6 with TRBJ2-2; no clear D. Germline loops: CDR1 SGHVS, CDR2 FNYEAQ. The germline V and J ends were trimmed by 5 bases and 5 bases, with 6 bases remaining between them. The CDR3 has 12 amino acids. CDR3 in DNA: TGTGCCAGCAGCCAGTCGACCGGGGAGCTGTTTTTT. The encoded protein is CASSQSTGELFF.

This chain uses TRBV29-1 with TRBJ2-1, with 7 positions matching TRBD2. CDR3 length: 14 residues. V was pared by 7 bases and J by 0 bases, with 6 bases of the junction left unmatched. CDR1 is SQVTM and CDR2 is ANQGSEA in the germline V gene. The CDR3 loop is CSGTLASSYNEQFF. In nucleotides, the CDR3 is TGCAGCGGGACACTAGCGTCCTCCTACAATGAGCAGTTCTTC.

The V gene is TRBV10-3, the J gene TRBJ2-7; 11 nucleotides line up with TRBD1. This CDR3 comprises 15 residues. The V gene's germline CDR1 is ENHRY and CDR2 SYGVKD. V gave up 0 bases and J gave up 5 bases; unmatched junction bases: 3. The CDR3 loop reads CAISESQDRGHEQYF. The DNA for the CDR3 is TGTGCCATCAGTGAGTCGCAGGACAGGGGGCACGAGCAGTACTTC.

The rearrangement joins TRBV11-2 to TRBJ2-5; D may be TRBD2 (6 bases). The CDR3 loop spans 12 amino acids. Germline V gene sequence: CDR1 SGHAT, CDR2 FQNNGV. Deletions cut 6 bases from V and 5 bases from J, with 10 bases between. CDR3 protein: CASRGGWETQYF. Here the CDR3 DNA reads TGTGCCAGCAGGGGGGGTTGGGAGACCCAGTACTTC.

CDR3 amino acids: CASSLVSREGQVEQYF. CDR3 coding DNA: TGCGCCAGCAGCTTGGTTTCCCGGGAGGGCCAAGTCGAGCAGTACTTC. V usage is TRBV5-1 and J usage is TRBJ2-7; TRBD2 agrees at 8 bases. This CDR3 contains 16 residues. The J segment lost 6 bases and the V segment lost 0 bases, leaving 11 bases of the junction unmatched. Germline V gene lookup returns CDR1 SGHRS and CDR2 YFSETQ.

This clone was recorded only once. This rearrangement joins TRBV28 to TRBJ1-4; TRBD1 aligns across 8 bases. Germline loops: CDR1 MDHEN, CDR2 SYDVKM. The length of the CDR3 is 15 residues. J was trimmed by 0 bases and V by 5 bases; bases with no gene match: 2. The CDR3 region is CASSRQGTTNEKLFF. In DNA form, the CDR3 reads TGTGCCAGCAGTCGACAGGGGACAACTAATGAAAAACTGTTTTTT.

The chain combines TRBV11-3 with TRBJ2-3; 12 positions agree with TRBD2. V trimming: 5 bases; J trimming: 4 bases; junction bases outside the gene matches: 7. Germline CDR1 reads SGHNT; CDR2 reads YENEEA. The CDR3 extends over 16 amino acids. In DNA, the CDR3 is TGTGCCAGCAGCACTAGCGGGAGGCCAGGAGCAGATACGCAGTATTTT. This translates into CASSTSGRPGADTQYF.

This chain links TRBV10-3 with TRBJ2-3, with D possibly matching TRBD2 (6 bases). V was shortened by 0 bases and J by 1 base, with 14 bases between the two germline ends. Germline CDR1 and CDR2: ENHRY and SYGVKD. The CDR3 covers 17 residues. DNA of the CDR3: TGTGCCATCAGTGAGTCGACACCCGGACTACGCACAGATACGCAGTATTTT. Protein: CAISESTPGLRTDTQYF.

V gene TRBV5-1 combines with J gene TRBJ2-1, with 14 bases lining up with TRBD2. This CDR3 has 16 residues. CDR1 and CDR2 (germline): SGHRS, YFSETQ. Trimming removed 4 bases from V and 0 bases from J; junction bases left unmatched: 0. The CDR3 is CASSGTSGSSYNEQFF. CDR3 sequence (DNA): TGCGCCAGCAGCGGGACTAGCGGGAGCTCCTACAATGAGCAGTTCTTC.

This sequence joins TRBV6-5 and TRBJ2-1; D is unclear. Trimming stripped 4 bases from V and 0 bases from J, with 13 bases between. The CDR3 is made up of 16 amino acids. In germline, CDR1 is MNHEY, CDR2 SVGAGI. The CDR3 sequence: CASSSRLPPSYNEQFF. DNA for the CDR3: TGTGCCAGCAGTTCCAGACTTCCTCCCTCCTACAATGAGCAGTTCTTC.